Following are 2 T cell receptor beta chains from one sample sequenced in a study of T cells after yellow fever vaccination. TCRdb processed the 5' RACE reads anew with MiXCR; each CDR3 protein has one entry. The data contain some 150,000 distinct CDR3 sequences, roughly 8.8% of them singletons. The sequencing here drew on CD8+ T cells sorted from PBMCs, taken 45 days after the yellow fever booster vaccination. These receptors were taken from a young man who received the YFV17D yellow fever vaccine.

The rearrangement uses TRBV29-1 and TRBJ2-4; 9 bases align to TRBD1. The CDR3 spans 13 residues. Germline V gene sequence: CDR1 SQVTM, CDR2 ANQGSEA. V lost 7 bases, J lost 7 bases, and 8 bases stayed unmatched. CDR3: CSAEQGAGNIQYF. CDR3 bases: TGCAGCGCAGAACAGGGGGCTGGTAACATTCAGTACTTC.

The chain carries TRBV30 and TRBJ2-3; 7 bases map to TRBD1. The CDR3 length is 14 residues. Germline V gene data show CDR1 as GTSNPN and CDR2 as SVGIG (reference sequence). V lost 4 bases to trimming and J lost 1 base; unmatched junction nucleotides: 5. The CDR3 protein is CAWTPTGGTDTQYF. For the CDR3, the DNA is TGTGCCTGGACCCCAACAGGGGGCACAGATACGCAGTATTTT.